Each of the 9 T cell receptor beta chains below was sequenced from the same sample in a study of vaccination and CD4 T cells after COVID-19. Cultured CD4+ T-cell DNA underwent Oncomine TCR Beta short-read sequencing. TCRdb processed the PCR reads anew with MiXCR; each CDR3 protein has one entry. The table has about 21,000 distinct CDR3 sequences, around half seen once; the top ten hold 6.5% to 8.5%. These receptors lack a known antigen. Treatment in this sample: roughly 11-day PBMC culture with coronavirus spike peptide pools or control peptides (ViraFEST assay). Source material: CD4+ T cells from blood, cultured in vitro. The source is a human donor who had recovered from COVID-19.

A remark on this clonotype: At one end the junction does not follow the germline gene, possibly because of a read error. This chain uses TRBV20-1 with TRBJ2-1; a weak D match, TRBD2 (6 bases). Germline CDR1 and CDR2: DFQATT and SNEGSKA (reference sequence). The length of the CDR3 is 15 residues. CDR3 region: CGAATAGRNYNEQFF. In nucleotides, the CDR3 is TGCGGTGCTGCTACGGCGGGACGTAACTACAATGAGCAGTTCTTC.

Here the CDR3 DNA reads TGTGCCTGGAGTGTTCGGTCCACAGATACGCAGTATTTT. This codes for CAWSVRSTDTQYF. The rearrangement joins TRBV30 to TRBJ2-3, with D uncertain. V lost 0 bases and J 2 bases, leaving 6 bases between the germline ends. The CDR3 is 13 amino acids. Germline V gives CDR1 GTSNPN, CDR2 SVGIG (reference sequence).

This sequence joins TRBV7-2 and TRBJ2-1, with 14 bases lining up with TRBD2. Trimming took 5 bases from V and 7 from J; bases not matched to a gene: 7. The CDR3 is 16 residues long. Per germline, CDR1 SGHTA and CDR2 FQGNSA. The CDR3 loop reads CASSQTSGGARNEQFF. DNA for the CDR3: TGTGCCAGCAGCCAGACTAGCGGGGGGGCTCGGAATGAGCAGTTCTTC.

This clonotype showed up just a few times. The rearrangement uses TRBV20-1 and TRBJ2-7, with D perhaps matching TRBD2 (5 bases). Looked up from germline, CDR1 is DFQATT and CDR2 is SNEGSKA (reference sequence). The CDR3 covers 12 residues. The V end was cut by 3 bases, the J end by 5 bases, with 11 bases between. The chain's CDR3 is CSASFKGDEQYF. The DNA for the CDR3 is TGCAGTGCTAGCTTCAAGGGAGACGAGCAGTACTTC.

J is TRBJ1-5 and V is TRBV20-1; the D gene is possibly TRBD1 (5 bases). V was pared by 1 base and J by 4 bases, with 8 bases between. Germline-derived CDR1 and CDR2 are DFQATT and SNEGSKA (reference sequence). The length of the CDR3 is 13 residues. The chain's CDR3 is CSARGGGNQPQHF. CDR3 bases: TGCAGTGCTAGAGGGGGGGGAAATCAGCCCCAGCATTTT.

Only a few counts were recorded for this clonotype. The chain links TRBV28 to TRBJ1-5, with a tentative D call TRBD1 (5 bases). The CDR3 loop spans 15 amino acids. Germline CDR1 MDHEN, CDR2 SYDVKM. Trimming shortened V by 5 bases and J by 5 bases, and 16 bases separated the two germline ends. CDR3 DNA sequence: TGTGCCAGCAGTGCGTGGGGGGGGATGGATCAGCCCCAGCATTTT. Protein: CASSAWGGMDQPQHF. Using reference TRBV28 and TRBJ1-5 for the parts outside the CDR3, the full variable domain is DVKVTQSSRYLVKRTGEKVFLECVQDMDHENMFWYRQDPGLGLRLIYFSYDVKMKEKGDIPEGYSVSREKKERFSLILESASTNQTSMYLCASSAWGGMDQPQHFGDGTRLSIL.

The chain couples TRBV7-7 to TRBJ2-5; D uncertain. Germline CDR1 is SSHAT and CDR2 is FNYEAQ (reference sequence). CDR3 length equals 13 residues. V was clipped by 1 base and J by 3 bases, with 6 bases between them. The CDR3 DNA is TGTGCCAGCAGCTTAGATCTAAAAGAGACCCAGTACTTC. Encoded protein: CASSLDLKETQYF.

The chain carries TRBV28 and TRBJ1-2; D might be TRBD1 (6 bases). This CDR3 region has 17 residues. Between the trimmed V and J ends, which lost 0 bases and 0 bases, there was a span of 14 bases. The germline V gene has CDR1 MDHEN and CDR2 SYDVKM. CDR3 loop: CASSLWTWDNSNYGYTF. CDR3 in DNA: TGTGCCAGCAGTTTATGGACCTGGGACAACTCTAACTATGGCTACACCTTC.

This chain uses TRBV19 with TRBJ1-5, with a possible D match to TRBD1 (5 bases). The CDR3 is made up of 14 amino acids. Germline V lookup: CDR1 LNHDA, CDR2 SQIVND (reference sequence). Trimming took off 3 bases at V and 1 base at J, with 7 bases between the two ends. CDR3 in amino acids: CASSIGGSNQPQHF. The CDR3 DNA follows: TGTGCCAGTAGTATTGGGGGAAGCAATCAGCCCCAGCATTTT.